These 23 T cell receptor beta chains were sequenced from one sample in a study of cytomegalovirus exposure and HLA in healthy donors. Primers included in the PCR were 60 Vbeta and 13 Jbeta primers. Clones were sequenced by immunoSEQ multiplex PCR, and TCRdb holds only the in-frame ones, with some missing. The sample holds about 130,000 clones; around 70% are singletons and the top ten take approximately 7%. Material for sequencing was PBMCs. The source of these receptors is a male donor in good health and CMV-seronegative.

The rearrangement joins TRBV28 to TRBJ1-2; the D gene is possibly TRBD1 (6 bases). This CDR3 comprises 15 residues. CDR1 MDHEN and CDR2 SYDVKM come from the germline V gene. The germline V and J ends were trimmed by 2 bases and 4 bases, with 14 bases remaining between them. The CDR3 bases are TGTGCCAGCAGTTTAGGGGGGGGCGCGATCTATGGCTACACCTTC. Protein product: CASSLGGGAIYGYTF.

This chain joins TRBV7-9 and TRBJ1-4, with 11 bases lining up with TRBD1. The length of the CDR3 is 15 residues. V was clipped by 3 bases and J by 7 bases; unmatched bases: 4. Germline-derived CDR1 and CDR2 are SEHNR and FQNEAQ (reference sequence). The CDR3 loop is CASSFGTGGGEKLFF. Here the CDR3 DNA reads TGTGCCAGCAGCTTTGGGACAGGGGGTGGTGAAAAACTGTTTTTT. The full variable domain, completed using reference TRBV7-9 and TRBJ1-4, is DTGVSQNPRHKITKRGQNVTFRCDPISEHNRLYWYRQTLGQGPEFLTYFQNEAQLEKSRLLSDRFSAERPKGSFSTLEIQRTEQGDSAMYLCASSFGTGGGEKLFFGSGTQLSVL.

The table lists this clone with a few counts. This same CDR3 is encoded by further DNA sequences in the sample. The chain is built from TRBV5-1 and TRBJ1-3; 8 bases agree with TRBD1. Germline CDR1 and CDR2: SGHRS and YFSETQ. The CDR3 is 14 residues long. Trimming took 6 bases from V and 0 from J; bases not matched to a gene: 2. The DNA for the CDR3 is TGCGCCAGCACTACAGGGGGCTCTGGAAACACCATATATTTT. Translating it yields CASTTGGSGNTIYF.

This clone was seen only a few times. The chain employs TRBV28 and TRBJ2-7; TRBD1 agrees at 8 bases. Trimming took 4 bases from V and 4 from J; bases not matched to a gene: 15. Germline V gives CDR1 MDHEN, CDR2 SYDVKM. There are 17 residues in the CDR3. CDR3 in DNA: TGTGCCAGCAGTTCGACCAAGACCGGACAGGGTGGGTACGAGCAGTACTTC. This codes for CASSSTKTGQGGYEQYF.

This chain uses TRBV28 with TRBJ1-2; a weak D match, TRBD1 (5 bases). CDR1 is MDHEN and CDR2 is SYDVKM in the germline V gene. V lost 7 bases and J lost 2, with 17 bases in between. This CDR3 has 15 amino acids. The CDR3 region is CASKPWGGENYGYTF. The CDR3 DNA follows: TGTGCCAGCAAACCCTGGGGCGGTGAGAACTATGGCTACACCTTC.

The V and J genes are TRBV29-1 and TRBJ1-4; TRBD1 is a possible D gene (6 bases). Germline V lookup: CDR1 SQVTM, CDR2 ANQGSEA. V lost 7 bases and J lost 10, with 19 bases in between. The CDR3 spans 13 residues. In DNA form, the CDR3 reads TGCAGCGGGGCTCGAAGGGGAGGGGGAAAACTGTTTTTT. It codes for CSGARRGGGKLFF. The entire variable domain, with the rest obtained from reference TRBV29-1 and TRBJ1-4, is as follows: SAVISQKPSRDICQRGTSLTIQCQVDSQVTMMFWYRQQPGQSLTLIATANQGSEATYESGFVIDKFPISRPNLTFSTLTVSNMSPEDSSIYLCSGARRGGGKLFFGSGTQLSVL.

CDR3 in amino acids: CSVGFGRGLETQYF. The CDR3 DNA reads TGCAGCGTTGGATTCGGCAGGGGGCTGGAGACCCAGTACTTC. This chain uses TRBV29-1 with TRBJ2-5, with 8 nucleotides matching TRBD1. Germline V gene sequence: CDR1 SQVTM, CDR2 ANQGSEA. The CDR3 sequence is 14 residues long. V lost 4 bases, J lost 5 bases, and 9 bases stayed unmatched.

The V call is TRBV6-5, the J call TRBJ1-3; D not resolved. Trimming took 5 bases from V and 4 from J, leaving 15 bases between them. Germline assignment: CDR1 MNHEY and CDR2 SVGAGI. This CDR3 has 15 amino acids. As DNA, the CDR3 is TGTGCCAGCAGTCGCTTGGGCCTGTACGGAAACACCATATATTTT. Residues: CASSRLGLYGNTIYF.

V usage is TRBV7-9 and J usage is TRBJ1-2, with a possible D match to TRBD1 (6 bases). Germline assignment: CDR1 SEHNR and CDR2 FQNEAQ (reference sequence). The length of the CDR3 is 14 residues. Trimming removed 3 bases at V and 4 bases at J, with 12 bases between. The CDR3 region is CASSFGGGVYGYTF. The CDR3 DNA sequence: TGTGCCAGCAGCTTCGGGGGGGGCGTCTATGGCTACACCTTC.

This clone was found once. This sequence joins TRBV13 and TRBJ1-5, with 8 bases that match TRBD1. V lost 1 base and J lost 6; bases outside the gene matches: 2. CDR3 length equals 14 residues. In germline, CDR1 is PRHDT, CDR2 FYEKMQ (reference sequence). The CDR3 bases are TGTGCCAGCAGCTTAGCAGGGACAGGTCAGCCCCAGCATTTT. It yields the protein CASSLAGTGQPQHF.

The V call is TRBV7-2, the J call TRBJ2-7; 7 nucleotides match TRBD2. The CDR3 covers 14 residues. With 5 bases clipped from V and 4 bases from J, the junction kept 8 bases outside the gene matches. Germline V gene data show CDR1 as SGHTA and CDR2 as FQGNSA. The CDR3 DNA sequence: TGTGCCAGCAGCCCCTACGGGGGGATTTACGAGCAGTACTTC. Its protein is CASSPYGGIYEQYF.

This chain uses TRBV11-1 with TRBJ1-2; tentatively, D is TRBD1 (5 bases). Germline values: CDR1 SGHAT, CDR2 FQDESV (reference sequence). This CDR3 comprises 14 residues. V gave up 5 bases and J gave up 3 bases, with 13 bases separating them. The CDR3 loop is CASSLSGLHYGYTF. CDR3 coding DNA: TGTGCCAGCAGCCTATCGGGACTCCACTATGGCTACACCTTC.

The sample holds a few counts of this clone. V and J are TRBV28 and TRBJ1-4; D remains unclear. V was trimmed by 8 bases and J by 0 bases, leaving 7 bases between them. CDR3 length equals 13 residues. Germline values: CDR1 MDHEN, CDR2 SYDVKM. This CDR3 reads CASRDSTNEKLFF. The CDR3 bases are TGTGCCAGCCGAGACTCAACTAATGAAAAACTGTTTTTT.

The gene calls are TRBV5-4 and TRBJ1-3; TRBD1 matches at 7 bases. This CDR3 is 15 amino acids long. Germline CDR1 SGHNT, CDR2 YYREEE (reference sequence). Losses at the gene ends were 4 bases for V and 4 bases for J; bases not matched to a gene: 8. The CDR3 sequence is CASSRGDSSGNTIYF. The CDR3 bases are TGTGCCAGCAGCAGGGGGGACAGCTCCGGAAACACCATATATTTT. The variable domain in full, completed from reference TRBV5-4 and TRBJ1-3, reads ETGVTQSPTHLIKTRGQQVTLRCSSQSGHNTVSWYQQALGQGPQFIFQYYREEENGRGNFPPRFSGLQFPNYSSELNVNALELDDSALYLCASSRGDSSGNTIYFGEGSWLTVV.

In this sample, this clone turned up a few times. The chain uses TRBV11-2 and TRBJ2-7, with D possibly being TRBD2 (5 bases). CDR3 length: 15 residues. Trimming removed 5 bases from V and 2 bases from J, with 16 bases in between. CDR1 is SGHAT, CDR2 FQNNGV, per germline. CDR3 residues: CASSPRRGRTYEQYF. CDR3 in DNA: TGTGCCAGCAGCCCCCGTCGGGGTCGGACCTACGAGCAGTACTTC.

The rearrangement links TRBV5-1 to TRBJ2-7; 12 nucleotides agree with TRBD1. V shed 2 bases, J shed 7 bases, and the junction held 10 bases outside the gene matches. The CDR3 is 16 amino acids. CDR1 and CDR2 (germline): SGHRS, YFSETQ. The CDR3 region is CASSFLAGTGGNEQYF. In DNA form, the CDR3 reads TGCGCCAGCAGCTTCCTAGCGGGGACAGGGGGCAATGAGCAGTACTTC.

The chain carries TRBV5-1 and TRBJ2-3, with 7 bases matching TRBD2. The CDR3 has 16 amino acids. Germline values: CDR1 SGHRS, CDR2 YFSETQ. Unmatched junction bases numbered 8, after V lost 3 bases and J lost 1 base. The CDR3 loop reads CASSSPALAGTDTQYF. The DNA for the CDR3 is TGCGCCAGCAGCTCGCCCGCCCTAGCGGGCACAGATACGCAGTATTTT.

V and J are TRBV7-2 and TRBJ2-7; perhaps TRBD1 as D (5 bases). Germline V gene sequence: CDR1 SGHTA, CDR2 FQGNSA. V lost 0 bases, J lost 7 bases, and 10 bases lay in between. CDR3 length equals 13 residues. The CDR3 is CASSLARTREQYF. Here the CDR3 DNA reads TGTGCCAGCAGCTTAGCGAGGACAAGGGAGCAGTACTTC.

This clone has only a few counts. The V and J genes are TRBV30 and TRBJ1-1; no firm D call. The V end was cut by 5 bases, the J end by 1 base, with 8 bases between. The germline gives CDR1 GTSNPN, CDR2 SVGIG (reference sequence). This CDR3 is built from 12 residues. For the CDR3, the DNA is TGTGCCTGGGCAGACAAGAACACTGAAGCTTTCTTT. Its protein product is CAWADKNTEAFF.

J is TRBJ2-1 and V is TRBV7-2; 10 nucleotides match TRBD2. Germline V gene sequence: CDR1 SGHTA, CDR2 FQGNSA. The CDR3 sequence is 18 residues long. J gave up 10 bases and V 0 bases, and 15 bases lay outside the gene matches. CDR3 protein: CASSLAGPSGSFSWEQFF. CDR3 nucleotide sequence: TGTGCCAGCAGCTTAGCTGGTCCTAGCGGGAGTTTTTCGTGGGAGCAGTTCTTC.

The rearrangement links TRBV6-1 to TRBJ1-1; D gene unclear. The CDR3 totals 14 residues. Trimming stripped 6 bases from V and 5 bases from J, with 16 bases between. From germline, CDR1 is MNHNS and CDR2 SASEGT. CDR3 region: CASRLTMAGTEAFF. CDR3 in DNA: TGTGCCAGCAGGCTCACGATGGCGGGTACTGAAGCTTTCTTT.

This clone came up a few times. The gene calls are TRBV6-5 and TRBJ2-2, with 8 nucleotides matching TRBD1. The germline V gene has CDR1 MNHEY and CDR2 SVGAGI. The CDR3 runs to 16 residues. The V and J ends lost 3 bases and 4 bases, in that order; junction bases with no gene match: 7. The CDR3 DNA reads TGTGCCAGCAGTTATTCCAGGGGGCTCGGCACCGGGGAGCTGTTTTTT. As protein: CASSYSRGLGTGELFF.

This chain joins TRBV28 and TRBJ2-2, with 8 bases lining up with TRBD1. V was pared by 3 bases and J by 2 bases, with 2 bases of the junction left unmatched. The CDR3 length is 15 residues. The germline CDR1 and CDR2 sequences are MDHEN and SYDVKM. The CDR3 coding sequence is TGTGCCAGCAGTTTCGACAGGGGCAACACCGGGGAGCTGTTTTTT. Translated, it gives CASSFDRGNTGELFF.